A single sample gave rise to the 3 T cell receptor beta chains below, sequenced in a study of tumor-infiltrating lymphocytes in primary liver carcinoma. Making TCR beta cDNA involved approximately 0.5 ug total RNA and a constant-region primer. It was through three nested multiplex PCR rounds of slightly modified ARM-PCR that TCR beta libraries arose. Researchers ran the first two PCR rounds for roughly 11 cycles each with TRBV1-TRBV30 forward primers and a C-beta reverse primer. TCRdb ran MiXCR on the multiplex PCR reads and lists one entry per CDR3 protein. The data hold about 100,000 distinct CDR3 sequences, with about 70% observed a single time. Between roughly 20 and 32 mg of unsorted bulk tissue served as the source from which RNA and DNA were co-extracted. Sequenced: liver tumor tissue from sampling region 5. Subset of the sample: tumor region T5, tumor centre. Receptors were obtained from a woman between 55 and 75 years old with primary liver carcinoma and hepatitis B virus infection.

The CDR3 region is CASSPNRRGTDTQYF. In DNA, the CDR3 is TGTGCCAGCTCACCAAATCGAAGGGGCACAGATACGCAGTATTTT. The chain joins TRBV18 to TRBJ2-3; D uncertain. CDR1 and CDR2 from the germline V gene are KGHSH and LQKENI. The V and J ends lost 2 bases and 1 base respectively, with 10 bases between them. There are 15 residues in the CDR3.

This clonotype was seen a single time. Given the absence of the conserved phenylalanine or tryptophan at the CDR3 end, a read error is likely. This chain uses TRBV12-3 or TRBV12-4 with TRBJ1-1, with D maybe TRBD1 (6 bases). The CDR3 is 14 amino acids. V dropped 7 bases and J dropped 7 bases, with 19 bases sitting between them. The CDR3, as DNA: TGTGCCAGCACCTTCGGGGGCTTAGAGGGTGAAGCTTTCTAT. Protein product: CASTFGGLEGEAFY.

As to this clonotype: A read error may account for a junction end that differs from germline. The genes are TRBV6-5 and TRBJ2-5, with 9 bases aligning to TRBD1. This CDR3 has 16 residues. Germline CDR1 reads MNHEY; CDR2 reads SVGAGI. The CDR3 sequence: CVSSYGYNRGLVTQYF. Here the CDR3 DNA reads TGTGTCAGCAGTTACGGCTACAACAGGGGGCTGGTGACCCAGTACTTC.